These 8 T cell receptor beta chains were all obtained from the same sample, sequenced in a study of cytomegalovirus exposure and HLA in healthy donors. Primers for the PCR totalled 60 Vbeta and 13 Jbeta. Clones were read by immunoSEQ multiplex PCR, and TCRdb kept only the in-frame ones, dropping some. The data contain roughly 84,000 clones, roughly 80% of them singletons. Sequenced material: PBMCs. All receptors derive from a man aged 45 to 65 in good health and CMV-seronegative.

This chain links TRBV11-2 with TRBJ2-7; 7 bases line up with TRBD2. The CDR3 covers 14 residues. J lost 4 bases, V lost 6 bases, and 9 bases had no gene match. Per germline, CDR1 SGHAT and CDR2 FQNNGV. The CDR3 DNA sequence: TGTGCCAGCAGTCCCGACCTAGCGGCGTACGAGCAGTACTTC. Its translation is CASSPDLAAYEQYF.

This sequence joins TRBV11-3 and TRBJ1-6, with 10 bases identical to TRBD1. The CDR3 runs 16 residues. V lost 5 bases to trimming and J lost 7 bases; unmatched junction nucleotides: 8. CDR1 is SGHNT, CDR2 YENEEA, per germline. The CDR3 region has the DNA TGTGCCAGCAGCAGAAGAACGGGACAGGGGAATTCACCCCTCCACTTT. Translating it yields CASSRRTGQGNSPLHF.

The chain links TRBV5-1 to TRBJ1-6; D may be TRBD1 (5 bases). From germline, CDR1 is SGHRS and CDR2 YFSETQ. V lost 0 bases, J lost 9 bases, and 16 bases lay in between. This CDR3 comprises 16 residues. CDR3 sequence reads: CASSLAPDKRGSPLHF. CDR3 sequence (DNA): TGCGCCAGCAGCTTGGCTCCGGACAAAAGGGGTTCACCCCTCCACTTT.

The rearrangement links TRBV5-1 to TRBJ1-1; tentatively, D is TRBD1 (5 bases). Germline V gene data show CDR1 as SGHRS and CDR2 as YFSETQ. The CDR3 runs 15 residues. With 0 bases removed from V and 4 bases from J, the gap between germline ends came to 13 bases. The CDR3 nucleotides are TGCGCCAGCAGCTTGGCCGGCGGGGGTAGCACTGAAGCTTTCTTT. Protein: CASSLAGGGSTEAFF.

The chain couples TRBV28 to TRBJ2-5; 8 bases fit TRBD2. The length of the CDR3 is 16 residues. V was clipped by 8 bases and J by 3 bases; unmatched bases: 14. Germline V gene lookup returns CDR1 MDHEN and CDR2 SYDVKM. The CDR3 sequence: CASGPAGATNEETQYF. Written as DNA, the CDR3 is TGTGCCAGCGGACCAGCGGGGGCTACGAATGAAGAGACCCAGTACTTC. The variable domain in full, completed from reference TRBV28 and TRBJ2-5, reads DVKVTQSSRYLVKRTGEKVFLECVQDMDHENMFWYRQDPGLGLRLIYFSYDVKMKEKGDIPEGYSVSREKKERFSLILESASTNQTSMYLCASGPAGATNEETQYFGPGTRLLVL.

The chain couples TRBV5-4 to TRBJ1-6; possibly TRBD1 for D (6 bases). Trimming took 0 bases from V and 5 from J, leaving 9 bases between them. The CDR3 spans 15 residues. Germline CDR1 SGHNT, CDR2 YYREEE (reference sequence). For the CDR3, the DNA is TGTGCCAGCAGCTTGGACAGGGATGATAATTCACCCCTCCACTTT. Protein sequence: CASSLDRDDNSPLHF.

V and J are TRBV29-1 and TRBJ2-1; possibly TRBD2 for D (6 bases). V lost 0 bases and J lost 0, with 12 bases in between. Germline CDR1 is SQVTM and CDR2 is ANQGSEA. The CDR3 covers 16 residues. CDR3 DNA: TGCAGCGTTGAAGATTCGGGGGTGAGCTCCTACAATGAGCAGTTCTTC. Protein: CSVEDSGVSSYNEQFF.

The rearrangement joins TRBV7-3 to TRBJ2-3, with D possibly TRBD1 on 6 matching bases. Germline CDR1 and CDR2: SGHTA and FQGTGA. V lost 4 bases, J lost 0 bases, and 23 bases lay in between. This CDR3 contains 19 residues. The CDR3 nucleotides read TGTGCCAGCAGCTCCCAACCGACGGACAGACCCTTTAGCACAGATACGCAGTATTTT. Amino acids: CASSSQPTDRPFSTDTQYF.